A single sample gave rise to the 5 T cell receptor beta chains below, sequenced in a study of blood T cell repertoires in COVID-19. TCRdb keeps only in-frame clones here, not all; method: immunoSEQ multiplex PCR. The table has fewer than 350,000 clones, 85% seen once. The sequenced sample was peripheral blood. The receptors come from a human donor in a cohort sampled during active COVID-19.

This chain connects TRBV5-1 to TRBJ2-5; 8 positions agree with TRBD1. V lost 2 bases to trimming and J lost 0 bases; unmatched junction nucleotides: 6. The length of the CDR3 is 16 residues. Germline V gene lookup returns CDR1 SGHRS and CDR2 YFSETQ. CDR3 bases: TGCGCCAGCAGCTTCCGGGGACAGGCTTACCAAGAGACCCAGTACTTC. As protein: CASSFRGQAYQETQYF.

V gene TRBV7-2 combines with J gene TRBJ2-4; TRBD1 agrees at 7 bases. With 5 bases clipped from V and 7 bases from J, the junction kept 5 bases outside the gene matches. The germline V gene has CDR1 SGHTA and CDR2 FQGNSA. CDR3 length: 13 amino acids. The CDR3 loop reads CASSTRQGNIQYF. The DNA of the CDR3 is TGTGCCAGCAGCACACGACAGGGTAACATTCAGTACTTC.

This clone came up a few times. The V and J genes are TRBV18 and TRBJ2-2, with TRBD1 matching 10 bases. The CDR3 has 19 residues. J lost 4 bases, V lost 3 bases, and 14 bases had no gene match. In germline, CDR1 is KGHSH, CDR2 LQKENI. This CDR3 reads CASSPVVRSGTGVTGELFF. The CDR3 DNA is TGTGCCAGCTCACCGGTGGTACGCAGTGGGACAGGGGTCACCGGGGAGCTGTTTTTT.

The V and J genes are TRBV2 and TRBJ1-1; D not certain. CDR3 size: 14 residues. Germline V CDR1 and CDR2: SNHLY, FYNNEI. V was trimmed by 0 bases and J by 6 bases, leaving 11 bases between them. The CDR3 nucleotides are TGTGCCAGCAGTGAAGCGCCGGGGTCGGCTGAAGCTTTCTTT. It is translated as CASSEAPGSAEAFF.

CDR3 nucleotide sequence: TGTGCCAGCAGCCGATCGGAGGGACCAGATACGCAGTATTTT. Its translation is CASSRSEGPDTQYF. This sequence joins TRBV3-1 (or the pseudogene TRBV3-2) and TRBJ2-3; D perhaps matches TRBD2 (6 bases). The V gene's germline CDR1 is LGHDT and CDR2 YNNKEL (reference sequence). Trimming removed 4 bases from V and 4 bases from J, with 12 bases in between. The CDR3 spans 14 residues.